This T cell receptor beta chain originates from a study of control samples from healthy donors and cancer patients. Clones were sequenced by immunoSEQ multiplex PCR, and TCRdb holds only the in-frame ones, with some missing. The sample contains more than 10,000 clones, roughly 95% of which appear only once. CDR3 length equals 17 residues. V lost 5 bases, J lost 5 bases, and 19 bases lay in between. Germline V gene lookup returns CDR1 KGHSH and CDR2 LQKENI. This clonotype originated in a man in his 70s with head and neck cancer. The chain uses TRBV18 and TRBJ2-6; D assignment may be TRBD1 or TRBD2 (5 bases each). The sample taken for sequencing was PBMCs. CDR3 bases: TGTGCCAGCTCAGGAAATCGGGACCAAAGTCGGGCCAACGTCCTGACTTTC. It is translated as CASSGNRDQSRANVLTF.